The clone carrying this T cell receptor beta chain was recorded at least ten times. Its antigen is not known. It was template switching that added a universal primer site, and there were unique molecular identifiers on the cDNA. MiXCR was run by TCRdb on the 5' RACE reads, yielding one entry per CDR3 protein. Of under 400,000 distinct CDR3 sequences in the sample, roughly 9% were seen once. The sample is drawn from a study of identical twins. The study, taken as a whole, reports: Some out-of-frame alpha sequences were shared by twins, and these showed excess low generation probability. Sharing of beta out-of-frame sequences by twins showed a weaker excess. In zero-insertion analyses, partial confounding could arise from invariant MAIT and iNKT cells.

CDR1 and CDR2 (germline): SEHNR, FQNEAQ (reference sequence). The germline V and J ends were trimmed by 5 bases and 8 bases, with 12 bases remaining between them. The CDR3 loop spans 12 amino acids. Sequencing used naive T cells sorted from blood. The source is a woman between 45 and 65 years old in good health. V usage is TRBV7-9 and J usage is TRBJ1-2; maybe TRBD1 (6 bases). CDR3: CASSPGALGYTF. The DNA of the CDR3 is TGTGCCAGCAGCCCGGGGGCGCTCGGCTACACCTTC.